The 10 T cell receptor beta chains listed next were all sequenced from one sample in a study of T-cell reconstitution after alpha-beta-depleted transplantation in children (TCRdb year 2016). The library relied on PCR. The sequencing machine was an Illumina HiSeq 2500. Molecular barcoding was employed in the preparation of TCR libraries, with unique molecular identifiers being used to normalize TCRbeta repertoire quantification. The public sequencing data were trimmed at Q25 with fastp and processed into clonotypes with MiXCR by TCRdb, which kept only in-frame beta chains. Duplicate CDR3 protein sequences are folded into a single record with the most common DNA and genes. This sample comprises roughly 350,000 distinct CDR3 sequences, roughly 15% of them detected only once. The ten largest account for roughly 40% of the sample. This specimen's treatment or condition label, interpreted: allogeneic hematopoietic cell transplantation with graft depleted of TCRalphabeta T cells and CD19 B cells.

Specimen: PBMCs, mostly from graft donor cells, collected 360 days after TCRalphabeta/CD19-depleted stem cell transplant. The receptors were sampled from a male patient aged 2-10 years who had a stem cell transplant for acute lymphoblastic leukemia, so the T cells may come from the graft donor.

This clonotype came up a few times. This rearrangement joins TRBV5-1 to TRBJ2-7, with D unclear. V lost 5 bases, J lost 11 bases, and 20 bases lay in between. The CDR3 is 13 amino acids. Per the germline V gene, CDR1 is SGHRS and CDR2 is YFSETQ. The CDR3 DNA sequence: TGCGCCAGCAGAATGGAGCCCTCCAGGCGAGAGTACTTC. Its protein product is CASRMEPSRREYF.

This clonotype was detected only a few times. The chain uses TRBV4-2 and TRBJ2-3; D might be TRBD2 (6 bases). The germline gives CDR1 LGHNA, CDR2 YNFKEQ. V lost 1 base to trimming and J lost 0 bases, with 11 bases between them. The CDR3 totals 16 residues. The CDR3, as DNA: TGTGCCAGCAGCCAAGTTACTAGCACCAGCACAGATACGCAGTATTTT. Its translation is CASSQVTSTSTDTQYF.

This clonotype has more than one count but fewer than ten. The V call is TRBV4-3, the J call TRBJ1-1; no clear D. Germline-derived CDR1 and CDR2 are LGHNA and YSLEER. There are 13 residues in the CDR3. V was trimmed by 1 base and J by 10 bases, leaving 13 bases between them. CDR3 in amino acids: CASSQAAGKGAFF. The CDR3 DNA reads TGCGCCAGCAGCCAAGCGGCGGGAAAGGGAGCTTTCTTT.

The genes are TRBV5-1 and TRBJ2-2; 13 bases fit TRBD2. CDR3 length: 20 residues. Germline CDR1 is SGHRS and CDR2 is YFSETQ. Losses at the gene ends were 1 base for V and 2 bases for J; bases not matched to a gene: 11. CDR3 DNA: TGCGCCAGCAGCTTGAGTTTTGGGACTAGCGGGAAAATAAACACCGGGGAGCTGTTTTTT. It specifies CASSLSFGTSGKINTGELFF.

J is TRBJ2-3 and V is TRBV12-1; TRBD2 reflects the table's D call only, with no check against the DNA. TRBV12-1 is annotated as a pseudogene. The CDR3 length is 15 residues. This chain's CDR3 is CASSAGTSGRDTQYF. DNA of the CDR3: TGTGCCAGCAGTGCCGGGACTAGCGGGAGGGATACGCAGTATTTT.

This clonotype was counted between two and nine times. The chain uses TRBV27 and TRBJ2-7, with TRBD2 matching over 10 bases. The length of the CDR3 is 15 residues. Germline values: CDR1 MNHEY, CDR2 SMNVEV (reference sequence). The junction had 7 bases not matched to a gene; V was cut back by 5 bases and J by 3 bases. The CDR3 nucleotides are TGTGCCAGCAGTCCTCTAGCGGGAGTAAGCTACGAGCAGTACTTC. Residues: CASSPLAGVSYEQYF.

This clonotype was counted only a few times. This chain connects TRBV29-1 to TRBJ2-7; TRBD1 agrees at 7 bases. With 6 bases clipped from V and 1 base from J, the junction kept 9 bases outside the gene matches. Germline lookup yields CDR1 SQVTM and CDR2 ANQGSEA. This CDR3 has 14 residues. The CDR3 region is CSVRQGYKSYEQYF. The DNA of the CDR3 is TGCAGCGTCAGACAGGGATATAAGTCCTACGAGCAGTACTTC.

This clonotype was found many times. The genes are TRBV29-1 and TRBJ2-5; D gene ambiguous. V was trimmed by 5 bases and J by 2 bases, leaving 6 bases between them. The CDR3 has 11 amino acids. CDR1 and CDR2 (germline): SQVTM, ANQGSEA. The CDR3 nucleotides are TGCAGCGTTTGGGTGCAAGAGACCCAGTACTTC. Translated, it gives CSVWVQETQYF.

The rearrangement uses TRBV29-1 and TRBJ2-2; D is possibly TRBD1 (5 bases). The CDR3 has 14 amino acids. V dropped 7 bases and J dropped 0 bases, with 12 bases sitting between them. Germline values: CDR1 SQVTM, CDR2 ANQGSEA. CDR3 residues: CSAQTVTNTGELFF. The CDR3 DNA sequence: TGCAGCGCTCAGACAGTCACGAACACCGGGGAGCTGTTTTTT.

This clonotype was recorded at least ten times. This rearrangement joins TRBV18 to TRBJ2-1, with 7 nucleotides matching TRBD1. The ends lost 4 bases at V and 7 bases at J; junction bases unmatched: 7. Germline V CDR1 and CDR2: KGHSH, LQKENI. There are 14 residues in the CDR3. CDR3 residues: CASSQETGWNEQFF. CDR3 nucleotides: TGTGCCAGCTCACAAGAGACAGGGTGGAATGAGCAGTTCTTC.